These 5 T cell receptor beta chains share one sample of origin, sequenced in a study of T cell repertoires in cytomegalovirus infection. One entry per CDR3 protein results from TCRdb running MiXCR on the reads. The sample lists fewer than 550,000 distinct CDR3 sequences; 16% were seen once. What was sequenced was CD8+ T cells from PBMCs. The receptors derive from a human donor in good health (CMV status not recorded). Some clones in this sample may be carry-over from other donors' samples.

This clonotype was picked up many times. V gene TRBV7-8 combines with J gene TRBJ1-3; 10 bases line up with TRBD1. Germline V CDR1 and CDR2: SGHVS, FQNEAQ. The junction had 7 bases not matched to a gene; V was cut back by 5 bases and J by 0 bases. The CDR3 sequence is 17 residues long. The CDR3 DNA reads as TGTGCCAGCAGCATCCGGACAGGGGGGGCCTCTGGAAACACCATATATTTT. Amino acid sequence: CASSIRTGGASGNTIYF.

The J gene is TRBJ2-3, the V gene TRBV5-1, with a tentative D call TRBD2 (6 bases). The germline V gene has CDR1 SGHRS and CDR2 YFSETQ. The CDR3 totals 13 residues. The CDR3 is CASGQQSTDTQYF. The DNA of the CDR3 is TGCGCGAGCGGGCAGCAGAGCACAGATACGCAGTATTTT.

The table lists this clonotype with many counts. The CDR3 region is CASSGDPRGLDYGYTF. For the CDR3, the DNA is TGTGCCAGCAGCGGCGACCCCAGGGGGTTGGACTATGGCTACACCTTC. The gene calls are TRBV11-2 and TRBJ1-2, with 7 bases lining up with TRBD1. Trimming at V came to 5 bases and at J to 3 bases, leaving 12 bases not matched to a gene. The germline gives CDR1 SGHAT, CDR2 FQNNGV. The CDR3 covers 16 residues.

As to this clonotype: Given the absence of the conserved phenylalanine or tryptophan at the CDR3 end, a read error is likely. This chain uses TRBV19 with TRBJ2-7; 10 bases agree with TRBD1. Trimming cost V 4 bases and J 3 bases; bases outside gene matches: 15. CDR1 LNHDA and CDR2 SQIVND come from the germline V gene (reference sequence). This CDR3 is built from 18 residues. The DNA of the CDR3 is TGTGCCAGTAGTAACACACCAGGGCGCGGGACAGGGGTCTACGAGCAGTACTTA. This encodes CASSNTPGRGTGVYEQYL.

This clonotype showed up just a few times. V usage is TRBV7-6 and J usage is TRBJ2-6; 8 bases match TRBD2. CDR3 length equals 19 residues. Germline V CDR1 and CDR2: SGHVS, FNYEAQ. V shed 5 bases, J shed 4 bases, and the junction held 16 bases outside the gene matches. For the CDR3, the DNA is TGTGCCAGCAGCCCATATTCGGGGGGGCGCGTCTCCGGGGCCAACGTCCTGACTTTC. Translating it yields CASSPYSGGRVSGANVLTF.